Shown below are 6 T cell receptor beta chains from a single sample sequenced in a study of chemoradiotherapy in HPV16-positive cancers. Here immunoSEQ multiplex PCR was the method, and the copy in TCRdb shows in-frame clones only, minus some. Of about 30,000 clones listed, approximately 80% are singletons. The source material was blood, sampled from a patient who underwent chemoradiotherapy. Receptors originate from a human donor with HPV-associated anogenital cancer.

The V gene is TRBV7-9, the J gene TRBJ1-1; no clear D. There are 14 residues in the CDR3. V lost 5 bases, J lost 1 base, and 11 bases lay in between. Per germline, CDR1 SEHNR and CDR2 FQNEAQ (reference sequence). The CDR3 bases are TGTGCCAGCAGCCTGATGGTGGAGAACACTGAAGCTTTCTTT. Its translation is CASSLMVENTEAFF.

V is TRBV5-1 and J is TRBJ1-6, with D possibly being TRBD1 (6 bases). The CDR3 length is 14 residues. Per germline, CDR1 SGHRS and CDR2 YFSETQ. Trimming took 4 bases from V and 7 from J, leaving 12 bases between them. CDR3 sequence: CASSLGGHNSPLHF. The CDR3 nucleotides read TGCGCCAGCAGCCTGGGGGGGCACAATTCACCCCTCCACTTT. The full variable domain, in which reference TRBV5-1 and TRBJ1-6 provide the parts outside the CDR3, is KAGVTQTPRYLIKTRGQQVTLSCSPISGHRSVSWYQQTPGQGLQFLFEYFSETQRNKGNFPGRFSGRQFSNSRSEMNVSTLELGDSALYLCASSLGGHNSPLHFGNGTRLTVT.

This clone turned up a few times. V gene TRBV15 combines with J gene TRBJ2-7; 8 nucleotides line up with TRBD2. The CDR3 runs 13 residues. Germline-derived CDR1 and CDR2 are LNHNV and YYDKDF (reference sequence). The V and J ends lost 3 bases and 9 bases, in that order; junction bases with no gene match: 7. Written as DNA, the CDR3 is TGTGCCACCAGCAGGACTAGCGCTCAGGGGCAGTACTTC. Its protein product is CATSRTSAQGQYF.

The V call is TRBV19, the J call TRBJ1-5; 8 nucleotides agree with TRBD1. The germline CDR1 and CDR2 sequences are LNHDA and SQIVND (reference sequence). The CDR3 sequence is 16 residues long. J lost 2 bases, V lost 5 bases, and 8 bases had no gene match. The CDR3 here is CASSASGGAGNQPQHF. CDR3 DNA: TGTGCCAGTAGTGCATCAGGGGGCGCGGGCAATCAGCCCCAGCATTTT. The full variable domain, completed using reference TRBV19 and TRBJ1-5, is DGGITQSPKYLFRKEGQNVTLSCEQNLNHDAMYWYRQDPGQGLRLIYYSQIVNDFQKGDIAEGYSVSREKKESFPLTVTSAQKNPTAFYLCASSASGGAGNQPQHFGDGTRLSIL.

The chain joins TRBV12-5 to TRBJ1-1, with 10 bases identical to TRBD1. The germline V gene has CDR1 LGHNT and CDR2 FRNRAP. This CDR3 has 13 amino acids. With 4 bases clipped from V and 4 bases from J, the junction kept 0 bases outside the gene matches. The CDR3 nucleotides are TGTGCTAGTGGTTGGGACAGGGGCACTGAAGCTTTCTTT. This gives the protein CASGWDRGTEAFF.

As concerns this clone: The same CDR3 arises from other DNA sequences in this sample as well. CDR3 residues: CASSVGGDYGYTF. In DNA form, the CDR3 reads TGTGCCAGCAGCGTAGGAGGAGACTATGGCTACACCTTC. The chain employs TRBV9 and TRBJ1-2, with unresolved D. This CDR3 has 13 residues. CDR1 is SGDLS, CDR2 YYNGEE, per germline. V gave up 0 bases and J gave up 3 bases, with 6 bases separating them. Drawing the rest from reference TRBV9 and TRBJ1-2, the complete variable domain is DSGVTQTPKHLITATGQRVTLRCSPRSGDLSVYWYQQSLDQGLQFLIQYYNGEERAKGNILERFSAQQFPDLHSELNLSSLELGDSALYFCASSVGGDYGYTFGSGTRLTVV.